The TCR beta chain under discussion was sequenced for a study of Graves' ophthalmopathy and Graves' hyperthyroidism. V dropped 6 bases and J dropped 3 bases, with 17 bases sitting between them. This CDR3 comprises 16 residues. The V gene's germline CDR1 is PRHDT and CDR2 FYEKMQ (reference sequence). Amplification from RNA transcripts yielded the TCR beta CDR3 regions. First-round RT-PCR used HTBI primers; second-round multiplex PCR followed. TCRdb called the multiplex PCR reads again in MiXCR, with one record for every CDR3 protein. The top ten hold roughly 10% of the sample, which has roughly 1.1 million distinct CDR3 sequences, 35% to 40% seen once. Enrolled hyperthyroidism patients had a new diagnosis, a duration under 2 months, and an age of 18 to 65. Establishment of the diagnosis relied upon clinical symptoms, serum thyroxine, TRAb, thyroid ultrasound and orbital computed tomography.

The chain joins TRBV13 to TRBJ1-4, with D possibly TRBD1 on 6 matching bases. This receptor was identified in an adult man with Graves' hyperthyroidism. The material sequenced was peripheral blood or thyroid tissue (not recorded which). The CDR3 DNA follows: TGTGCCAGCAGTTTAACAGGGAGTTGGGCTAATGAAAAACTGTTTTTT. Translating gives CASSLTGSWANEKLFF.